These T cell receptor beta chains were read from a single sample in a study of T cell responses to AZD1222 COVID-19 vaccine. Here immunoSEQ multiplex PCR was the method, and the copy in TCRdb shows in-frame clones only, minus some. This sample has 75,000 to 90,000 clones, with 80% to 90% found just once. The material was peripheral blood, obtained 28 days after the second AZD1222 dose. The receptors come from an adult who received the AZD1222 COVID-19 vaccine. The CDR3 runs from the conserved cysteine through the conserved F or W. The D gene is left open where the match is weak. Clone size is shown for a subset of rows, as once, few, many or a class of expanded clone.

TRBJ2-7,15,once,TRBV5-8,TRBD1,TGTGCCAGCAGCTTGGGGCCAGGGGGTGGCTACGAGCAGTACTTC,CASSLGPGGGYEQYF
TRBJ1-4,15,NA,TRBV10-3,TRBD1,TGTGCCATCAGTACCGGACAGGCCGGGGGCGAAAAACTGTTTTTT,CAISTGQAGGEKLFF
TRBJ2-2,14,NA,TRBV7-3,NA,TGTGCCAGCAGCAGACTGGGGGGCACCGGGGAGCTGTTTTTT,CASSRLGGTGELFF
TRBJ1-6,15,NA,TRBV7-2,TRBD1,TGTGCCAGCAGCCCCCCGGGACAGGGAATTTCACCCCTCCACTTT,CASSPPGQGISPLHF
TRBJ1-1,13,few,TRBV7-8,TRBD1,TGTGCCAGCGCAGGGGGCGGGAGGACTGAAGCTTTCTTT,CASAGGGRTEAFF
TRBJ2-3,19,NA,TRBV28,TRBD2,TGTGCCAGCAGTACATCCGGGACTAGCGGGAGACGGGGCACAGATACGCAGTATTTT,CASSTSGTSGRRGTDTQYF
TRBJ2-2,16,NA,TRBV11-3,TRBD1,TGTGCCAGCAGCGTCCCGGGACAGGGATTCACCGGGGAGCTGTTTTTT,CASSVPGQGFTGELFF
TRBJ2-3,15,NA,TRBV15,TRBD1,TGTGCCACCAGCAGGGGCACAGGGGGTCCAGATACGCAGTATTTT,CATSRGTGGPDTQYF
TRBJ2-7,15,NA,TRBV13,TRBD2,TGTGCCAGCAGCATGCGGACTAGGCCACTTCTCGAGCAGTACTTC,CASSMRTRPLLEQYF
TRBJ2-1,13,NA,TRBV5-4,NA,TGTGCCAGCAGCCCTGGGACCAACAATGAGCAGTTCTTC,CASSPGTNNEQFF
TRBJ2-2,14,NA,TRBV10-3,TRBD2,TGTGCCATCAGTCCGCGGGGGGGCACCGGGGAGCTGTTTTTT,CAISPRGGTGELFF
TRBJ1-3,15,NA,TRBV28,NA,TGTGCCAGCAGTCCACGGACGGAGATCGGAAACACCATATATTTT,CASSPRTEIGNTIYF
TRBJ1-3,15,NA,TRBV25-1,TRBD1,TGTGCCAGCAGTTCCTTCCAGGGGGCCGGAAACACCATATATTTT,CASSSFQGAGNTIYF
TRBJ1-3,16,NA,TRBV19,TRBD1,TGTGCCAGTAGTCGGGGACAGACGAGCTCTGGAAACACCATATATTTT,CASSRGQTSSGNTIYF
TRBJ1-2,13,once,TRBV18,NA,TGTGCCAGCTCACCGGGCACAGACTATGGCTACACCTTC,CASSPGTDYGYTF
TRBJ1-6,18,NA,TRBV10-3,TRBD1,TGTGCCATCAGTGAGTCCCTATCTAGGACAGGGTATAATTCACCCCTCCACTTT,CAISESLSRTGYNSPLHF
TRBJ1-6,16,NA,TRBV14,NA,TGTGCCAGCAGCCCACCCGGGGGCACCTATAATTCACCCCTCCACTTT,CASSPPGGTYNSPLHF
TRBJ2-1,11,NA,TRBV3-1/TRBV3-2,NA,TGTGCCAGCAGCCAACGTTATGAGCAGTTCTTC,CASSQRYEQFF
TRBJ2-7,14,NA,TRBV11-3,NA,TGTGCCAGCAGCTTAGAGTCTTGGACCTACGAGCAGTACTTC,CASSLESWTYEQYF
TRBJ2-7,15,medium-sized,TRBV6-5,TRBD1,TGTGCCAGCAGTAGGGGACCAGGGGGCAACTACGAGCAGTACTTC,CASSRGPGGNYEQYF
TRBJ2-2,13,NA,TRBV28,NA,TGTGCCAGCACCCCGAGCGGGCCCGGGGAGCTGTTTTTT,CASTPSGPGELFF
TRBJ1-4,17,NA,TRBV5-5,NA,TGTGCCAGCAGCCCATCCTCAGGGTCTGGAGGTAATGAAAAACTGTTTTTT,CASSPSSGSGGNEKLFF
TRBJ1-2,13,NA,TRBV6-5,TRBD1,TGTGCCAGCAGTCCAGGACAGGACTATGGCTACACCTTC,CASSPGQDYGYTF
TRBJ1-5,10,NA,TRBV2,NA,TGTGCCAGCAGTATTCTGGCCCAGCATTTT,CASSILAQHF
TRBJ2-5,13,NA,TRBV5-1,NA,TGCGCCAGCAGCCCCGGGGCGAAAGAGACCCAGTACTTC,CASSPGAKETQYF
TRBJ1-3,15,NA,TRBV7-9,NA,TGTGCCAGCAGCGGAGTGGGACAATCTGGAAACACCATATATTTT,CASSGVGQSGNTIYF
TRBJ2-2,16,NA,TRBV7-9,TRBD2,TGTGCCAGCAGCTCCCAAAGCGGGGGGAACACCGGGGAGCTGTTTTTT,CASSSQSGGNTGELFF
TRBJ2-2,16,few,TRBV6-5,NA,TGTGCCAGCATTTACCGAGCCCTTAGATCTACCGGGGAGCTGTTTTTT,CASIYRALRSTGELFF
TRBJ1-1,15,NA,TRBV23-1,NA,TGCGCCAGCATTTTGTCAGAGCCCGGCGACACTGAAGCTTTCTTT,CASILSEPGDTEAFF
TRBJ2-7,15,NA,TRBV28,TRBD1,TGTGCCAGCAGTTTACCGGGACAGGGATCCTACGAGCAGTACTTC,CASSLPGQGSYEQYF
TRBJ2-2,21,NA,TRBV21-1,NA,TGTGCCAGCAGCGCGGGGACTAGCGGGAGGGCCGTCAAGGGGAACACCGGGGAGCTGTTTTTT,CASSAGTSGRAVKGNTGELFF
TRBJ2-2,13,NA,TRBV6-4,NA,TGTGCCAGCAGACCACAGGTGGTCGGGGAGCTGTTTTTT,CASRPQVVGELFF
TRBJ1-2,15,NA,TRBV9,NA,TGTGCCAGCAGCGCCCTGGACACTCTTAACTATGGCTACACCTTC,CASSALDTLNYGYTF
TRBJ2-7,13,NA,TRBV10-1,NA,TGCGCCAGCAGTGAGCGGGAAAGGTGCGAGCAGTACTTC,CASSERERCEQYF
TRBJ1-1,15,NA,TRBV6-5,NA,TGTGCCAGCAGTTCCTTGGGGGGGGTTAACGCTGAAGCTTTCTTT,CASSSLGGVNAEAFF
TRBJ1-1,14,once,TRBV6-1,NA,TGTGCCAGCAGTGAGTTGACAGCGAACACTGAAGCTTTCTTT,CASSELTANTEAFF
TRBJ1-2,13,NA,TRBV29-1,NA,TGCAGCGTTGAAGACGACTGGTCGTATAGCTACACCTTC,CSVEDDWSYSYTF
TRBJ1-2,11,NA,TRBV5-6,NA,TGTGCCAGCAGCTTGTTGGATGGCTACACCTTC,CASSLLDGYTF
TRBJ1-1,12,NA,TRBV5-4,NA,TGTGCCAGCAGTCCGGGAGGCCCTGAAGCTTTCTTT,CASSPGGPEAFF
TRBJ2-7,14,NA,TRBV19,TRBD2,TGTGCCAGTAGTATAGGCGGGAGGGCCTACGAGCAGTACTTC,CASSIGGRAYEQYF
TRBJ2-7,15,once,TRBV7-2,NA,TGTGCCAGCAGCCACGGACAGTATGTTACCTACGAGCAGTACTTC,CASSHGQYVTYEQYF
TRBJ2-3,13,NA,TRBV12-3/TRBV12-4,NA,TGTGCCAGCAGCTACATGCTCACAGATACGCAGTATTTT,CASSYMLTDTQYF
TRBJ2-3,16,NA,TRBV24-1,TRBD1,TGTGCCACCAGTGAGCCACGACAGGGTTTGGCAGATACGCAGTATTTT,CATSEPRQGLADTQYF
TRBJ2-7,12,once,TRBV27,NA,TGTGCCAGCGCTCGGGGGCCCTACGAGCAGTACTTC,CASARGPYEQYF
TRBJ1-2,11,NA,TRBV5-6,NA,TGTGCCAGCAGTCGGGCCTCTGGCTACACCTTC,CASSRASGYTF
TRBJ2-3,18,NA,TRBV24-1,TRBD2,TGTGCCACCAGTGATCCCGGGTTCATCGGGGGGGGGTCGGATACGCAGTATTTT,CATSDPGFIGGGSDTQYF
TRBJ1-5,13,NA,TRBV28,NA,TGTGCCAGCAGCGAGAACAGCGATCAGCCCCAGCATTTT,CASSENSDQPQHF
TRBJ1-5,15,NA,TRBV6-6,TRBD1,TGTGCCAGCAGTTACAAAGGGACAGGGGATCAGCCCCAGCATTTT,CASSYKGTGDQPQHF